The 6 T cell receptor beta chains in this list originate from one sample, sequenced in a study of radiation and T cells in renal cell carcinoma. Data came from immunoSEQ multiplex PCR; TCRdb stores just in-frame clones and leaves some out. The table lists nearly 50,000 clones, about 83% of them singletons. Described time point: baseline pretreatment blood. As for treatment: 15 Gy SBRT to primary tumor, nephrectomy 4 weeks later. The sequencing used blood, collected from a patient whose treatment included radiotherapy and nephrectomy. These receptors were obtained from an older woman with renal cell carcinoma.

This clone was picked up one time. This rearrangement joins TRBV9 to TRBJ1-6, with D unclear. This CDR3 has 17 amino acids. Germline assignment: CDR1 SGDLS and CDR2 YYNGEE. Trimming stripped 0 bases from V and 10 bases from J, with 20 bases between. The CDR3 loop reads CASSVDGRSRSESPLHF. In nucleotides, the CDR3 is TGTGCCAGCAGCGTAGATGGGAGATCTCGATCGGAGTCACCCCTCCACTTT.

This sequence joins TRBV11-1 and TRBJ2-3; D is unresolved. The CDR3 contains 14 residues. V lost 3 bases, J lost 0 bases, and 7 bases lay in between. Germline values: CDR1 SGHAT, CDR2 FQDESV (reference sequence). Here the CDR3 DNA reads TGTGCCAGCAGCTTGACCGCGAGCACAGATACGCAGTATTTT. Residues: CASSLTASTDTQYF.

The rearrangement uses TRBV15 and TRBJ2-7; the D gene is possibly TRBD2 (6 bases). Per germline, CDR1 LNHNV and CDR2 YYDKDF (reference sequence). V lost 1 base and J lost 3, with 19 bases in between. The CDR3 covers 17 residues. The CDR3 nucleotides read TGTGCCACCAGCAGAGTAACCTCGGGTTGGGGAGGCTACGAGCAGTACTTC. This gives the protein CATSRVTSGWGGYEQYF.

The chain combines TRBV29-1 with TRBJ1-1; TRBD1 might be the D (5 bases). Trimming took 7 bases from V and 6 from J, leaving 15 bases between them. CDR3 length: 12 amino acids. Germline assignment: CDR1 SQVTM and CDR2 ANQGSEA. The CDR3 DNA follows: TGCAGCGCAGGGTCAGCCTACGCTGAAGCTTTCTTT. It encodes CSAGSAYAEAFF.

This clone was recorded a few times. The CDR3 protein is CASSFHRDRVTDTQYF. The DNA for the CDR3 is TGTGCCAGCAGCTTCCACCGGGACAGGGTTACAGATACGCAGTATTTT. The V and J genes are TRBV7-3 and TRBJ2-3, with 9 bases that match TRBD1. With 3 bases clipped from V and 3 bases from J, the junction kept 7 bases outside the gene matches. The CDR3 consists of 16 residues. Germline loops: CDR1 SGHTA, CDR2 FQGTGA.

The chain links TRBV18 to TRBJ2-2; the D is unclear. This CDR3 has 15 amino acids. Looked up from germline, CDR1 is KGHSH and CDR2 is LQKENI. Trimming pared 2 bases from V and 4 bases from J, leaving 11 bases between. This CDR3 reads CASSPGELGTGELFF. The CDR3 DNA reads as TGTGCCAGCTCACCAGGGGAACTTGGCACCGGGGAGCTGTTTTTT. Variable domain in full (rest from reference TRBV18 and TRBJ2-2): NAGVMQNPRHLVRRRGQEARLRCSPMKGHSHVYWYRQLPEEGLKFMVYLQKENIIDESGMPKERFSAEFPKEGPSILRIQQVVRGDSAAYFCASSPGELGTGELFFGEGSRLTVL.